This TCR beta chain derives from a study of T cell responses to AZD1222 COVID-19 vaccine. This clone was recorded once. Only in-frame clones appear in the TCRdb table, and some are missing; sequencing was by immunoSEQ multiplex PCR. This sample has some 100,000 clones, with around 87% found just once. The CDR3 has 14 amino acids. Trimming took off 4 bases at V and 0 bases at J, with 9 bases between the two ends. Germline lookup yields CDR1 SGHRS and CDR2 YFSETQ. V gene TRBV5-1 combines with J gene TRBJ2-3; D remains unclear. Sequenced material: peripheral blood, taken 28 days after the second AZD1222 dose. This sequence was found in an adult who received the AZD1222 COVID-19 vaccine. The CDR3, as DNA: TGCGCCAGCAGCCCCCCGTCCAGCACAGATACGCAGTATTTT. Translating gives CASSPPSSTDTQYF.